One and the same sample provided the 10 T cell receptor beta chains below, sequenced in a study of T cell responses to AZD1222 COVID-19 vaccine. Assay: immunoSEQ multiplex PCR; the TCRdb copy retains only in-frame clones and omits some. The repertoire consists of approximately 97,000 clones, with about 85% occurring once and the leading ten covering around 5.1%. This specimen was peripheral blood, taken on day 0 of AZD1222 vaccination. Receptors were obtained from an adult in good health.

This clone appeared a few times. V and J are TRBV30 and TRBJ2-2, with 10 bases identical to TRBD1. V was pared by 5 bases and J by 6 bases, with 9 bases of the junction left unmatched. CDR3 length: 15 amino acids. Germline V CDR1 and CDR2: GTSNPN, SVGIG (reference sequence). The chain's CDR3 is CAWGGTGERAGELFF. CDR3 bases: TGTGCCTGGGGTGGGACAGGGGAGCGGGCCGGGGAGCTGTTTTTT.

The chain uses TRBV4-3 and TRBJ2-6; TRBD2 agrees at 7 bases. CDR1 is LGHNA, CDR2 YSLEER, per germline. The CDR3 runs 17 residues. J lost 2 bases, V lost 0 bases, and 4 bases had no gene match. The chain's CDR3 is CASSQDLGGTGANVLTF. The CDR3, as DNA: TGCGCCAGCAGCCAAGATTTGGGAGGGACTGGGGCCAACGTCCTGACTTTC.

This clone came up a few times. The V gene is TRBV3-1 (or the pseudogene TRBV3-2), the J gene TRBJ2-1; 7 nucleotides line up with TRBD1. The CDR3 has 15 residues. Trimming cost V 2 bases and J 1 base; bases outside gene matches: 2. Germline V CDR1 and CDR2: LGHDT, YNNKEL (reference sequence). CDR3 amino acids: CASSQRGLSYNEQFF. The CDR3 bases are TGTGCCAGCAGCCAAAGGGGGCTGTCCTACAATGAGCAGTTCTTC.

This clone was observed once. This chain joins TRBV6-1 and TRBJ1-5, with D uncertain. The CDR3 is 15 amino acids. Per germline, CDR1 MNHNS and CDR2 SASEGT. The V gene lost 0 bases and the J gene lost 6 bases, with 12 bases spanning the gap. This CDR3 reads CASSEALVSTQPQHF. In DNA form, the CDR3 reads TGTGCCAGCAGTGAAGCGTTAGTTTCGACTCAGCCCCAGCATTTT.

The rearrangement links TRBV14 to TRBJ2-3; 13 nucleotides line up with TRBD2. Per germline, CDR1 SGHDN and CDR2 FVKESK. V was pared by 1 base and J by 10 bases, with 11 bases of the junction left unmatched. The CDR3 covers 17 residues. CDR3 bases: TGTGCCAGCAGCCAAGGGAGACTAGCGGGGGGCCGCGGGGCGCAGTATTTT. It is translated as CASSQGRLAGGRGAQYF.

The chain recombines TRBV19 with TRBJ2-7; D not resolved. Germline V lookup: CDR1 LNHDA, CDR2 SQIVND (reference sequence). V lost 3 bases, J lost 1 base, and 7 bases lay in between. The CDR3 totals 13 residues. CDR3 sequence reads: CASSMARSYEQYF. CDR3 DNA: TGTGCCAGTAGTATGGCACGGTCCTACGAGCAGTACTTC.

The chain has TRBV23-1 and TRBJ2-7, with D hard to call. TRBV23-1 falls under the ORF class, with uncertain function. This CDR3 has 12 residues. V lost 3 bases and J 6 bases, leaving 9 bases between the germline ends. The CDR3 DNA reads TGCGCCAGCAGTCAGCCCTCAGGCGAGCAGTACTTC. Amino acids: CASSQPSGEQYF.

V usage is TRBV6-5 and J usage is TRBJ2-7; D might be TRBD1 or TRBD2, each matching 5 bases. Germline-derived CDR1 and CDR2 are MNHEY and SVGAGI. V dropped 2 bases and J dropped 2 bases, with 10 bases sitting between them. This CDR3 spans 14 amino acids. The CDR3 region has the DNA TGTGCCAGCAGTTACGGGGGAACTGCCTACGAGCAGTACTTC. Protein product: CASSYGGTAYEQYF.

The J gene is TRBJ2-7, the V gene TRBV30; 7 bases match TRBD1. The CDR3 is 13 amino acids. From germline, CDR1 is GTSNPN and CDR2 SVGIG (reference sequence). Germline trimming cut 0 bases from V and 4 bases from J; bases unmatched to any gene: 3. The CDR3 reads CAWSVGQEYEQYF. For the CDR3, the DNA is TGTGCCTGGAGTGTAGGACAGGAGTACGAGCAGTACTTC.

This chain joins TRBV2 and TRBJ2-7; D gene uncertain. V was shortened by 8 bases and J by 3 bases, with 14 bases between the two germline ends. The germline V gene has CDR1 SNHLY and CDR2 FYNNEI. CDR3 length: 13 residues. CDR3 DNA: TGTGCCAGCGCGCCGGACGGAAACTACGAGCAGTACTTC. Translating gives CASAPDGNYEQYF.